This T cell receptor (beta chain) is drawn from a study of T cell repertoires in cytomegalovirus infection. Remarks on this clonotype: Its antigen is undetermined.

The germline V gene encodes CDR1 DFQATT and CDR2 SNEGSKA (reference sequence). The CDR3 is made up of 13 amino acids. MiXCR, applied by TCRdb to the reads, yields one record per CDR3 protein. The data contain roughly 150,000 distinct CDR3 sequences, over 30% of them seen just once; the ten biggest clones take up around half. Sequenced here: CD8+ T cells from cultured PBMCs, sampled from culture after CMV antigen stimulation. The TCR sequence derives from a human donor in good health (CMV status not recorded). Some clones in this sample may be carry-over from other donors' samples. This rearrangement joins TRBV20-1 to TRBJ2-7, with 9 positions matching TRBD1. The CDR3 spells CSHPGQGKYEQYF. CDR3 nucleotides: TGCAGCCACCCGGGACAGGGAAAGTACGAGCAGTACTTC.